This T cell receptor (beta chain) was captured by sequencing in a study of T cells in Graves' hyperthyroidism and ophthalmopathy. Study-wide points: Blood also contained most expanded thyroid clonotypes above 0.001. Ophthalmopathy and stable hyperthyroidism were separated by a 13 V-J model.

This clonotype was counted at least ten times. The antigen remains undetermined. A Clinical Activity Score of at least 3, a NOSPECS grade of at least 4 and a duration under 3 months were recorded in the ophthalmopathy patients. Reasons for excluding patients were uncontrolled infection, other autoimmune disease, pregnancy or lactation. TCR beta CDR3 regions were amplified from RNA. The HTBI primer set drove a first-round RT-PCR of the TCR CDR3. TCRdb re-derived calls from the multiplex PCR reads in MiXCR, one entry per CDR3 protein. The sample has 640,000 or so distinct CDR3 sequences; 14% to 15% are singletons. The sequenced sample consisted of blood. This TCR came from a woman aged 35 to 49 with Graves' ophthalmopathy.

CDR3 in amino acids: CASSFRRDTEAFF. The CDR3 DNA reads TGTGCCAGCAGTTTTCGCAGGGACACTGAAGCTTTCTTT. The chain links TRBV27 to TRBJ1-1, with D perhaps TRBD1 (5 bases). V was trimmed by 3 bases and J by 3 bases, leaving 8 bases between them. CDR1 MNHEY and CDR2 SMNVEV come from the germline V gene (reference sequence). This CDR3 is built from 13 residues.